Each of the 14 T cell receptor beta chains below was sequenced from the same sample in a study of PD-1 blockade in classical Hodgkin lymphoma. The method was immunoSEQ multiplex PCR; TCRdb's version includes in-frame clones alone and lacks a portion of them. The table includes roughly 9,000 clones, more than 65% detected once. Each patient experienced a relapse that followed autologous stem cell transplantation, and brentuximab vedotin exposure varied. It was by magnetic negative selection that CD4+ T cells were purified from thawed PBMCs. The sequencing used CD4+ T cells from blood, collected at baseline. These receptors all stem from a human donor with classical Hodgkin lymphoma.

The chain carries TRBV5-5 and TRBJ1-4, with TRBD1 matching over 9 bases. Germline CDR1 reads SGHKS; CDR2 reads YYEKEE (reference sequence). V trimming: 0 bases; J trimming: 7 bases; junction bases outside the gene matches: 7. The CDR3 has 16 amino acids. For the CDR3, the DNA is TGTGCCAGCAGCTTGGGTATAGGGACAGGGACTGAAAAACTGTTTTTT. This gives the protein CASSLGIGTGTEKLFF.

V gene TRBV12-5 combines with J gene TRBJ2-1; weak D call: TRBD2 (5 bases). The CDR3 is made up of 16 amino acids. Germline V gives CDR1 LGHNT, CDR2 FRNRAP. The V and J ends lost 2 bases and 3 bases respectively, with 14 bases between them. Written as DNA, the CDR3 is TGTGCTAGTGGTTTGTTTGCGGGCTCAAACTACAATGAGCAGTTCTTC. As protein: CASGLFAGSNYNEQFF.

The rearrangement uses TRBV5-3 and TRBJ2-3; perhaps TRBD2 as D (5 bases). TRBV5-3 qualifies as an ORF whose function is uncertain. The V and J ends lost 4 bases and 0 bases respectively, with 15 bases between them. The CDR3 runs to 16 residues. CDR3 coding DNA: TGTGCCAGAAGCGCCTCAAGAGCGGCGAGCACAGATACGCAGTATTTT. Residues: CARSASRAASTDTQYF.

The CDR3 nucleotides are TGCGCCAGCAGTGGGACAGGCAATCAGCCCCAGCATTTT. It encodes CASSGTGNQPQHF. The V gene is TRBV10-2, the J gene TRBJ1-5, with D perhaps matching TRBD1 (6 bases). The CDR3 length is 13 residues. V was cut by 4 bases and J by 2 bases, with 6 bases left in between. Germline V gene data show CDR1 as WSHSY and CDR2 as SAAADI.

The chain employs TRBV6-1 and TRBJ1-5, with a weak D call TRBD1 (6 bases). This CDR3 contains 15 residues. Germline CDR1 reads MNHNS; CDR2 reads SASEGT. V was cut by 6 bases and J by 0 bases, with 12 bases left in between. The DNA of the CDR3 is TGTGCCAGCAGCTCACAGGGTTATAGCAATCAGCCCCAGCATTTT. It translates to CASSSQGYSNQPQHF.

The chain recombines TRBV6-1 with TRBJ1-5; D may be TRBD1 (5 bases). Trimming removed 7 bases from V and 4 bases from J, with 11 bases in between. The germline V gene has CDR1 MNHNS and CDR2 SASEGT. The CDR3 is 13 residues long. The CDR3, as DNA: TGTGCCAGCACGGCCCCAGGGAATCAGCCCCAGCATTTT. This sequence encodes CASTAPGNQPQHF.

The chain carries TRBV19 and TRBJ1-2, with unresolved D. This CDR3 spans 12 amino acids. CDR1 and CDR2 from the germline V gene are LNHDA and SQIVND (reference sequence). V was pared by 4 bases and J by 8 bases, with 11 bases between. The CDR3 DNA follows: TGTGCCAGTAGTACCCGCTCGGGGGGCTACACCTTC. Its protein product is CASSTRSGGYTF.

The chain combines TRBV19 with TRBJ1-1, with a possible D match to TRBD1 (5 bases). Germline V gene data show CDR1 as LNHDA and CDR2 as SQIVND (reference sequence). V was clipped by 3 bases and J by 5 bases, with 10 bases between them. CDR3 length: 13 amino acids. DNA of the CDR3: TGTGCCAGTAGTATGCAGGGTGGTACTGAAGCTTTCTTT. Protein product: CASSMQGGTEAFF. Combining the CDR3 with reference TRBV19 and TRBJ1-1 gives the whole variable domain DGGITQSPKYLFRKEGQNVTLSCEQNLNHDAMYWYRQDPGQGLRLIYYSQIVNDFQKGDIAEGYSVSREKKESFPLTVTSAQKNPTAFYLCASSMQGGTEAFFGQGTRLTVV.

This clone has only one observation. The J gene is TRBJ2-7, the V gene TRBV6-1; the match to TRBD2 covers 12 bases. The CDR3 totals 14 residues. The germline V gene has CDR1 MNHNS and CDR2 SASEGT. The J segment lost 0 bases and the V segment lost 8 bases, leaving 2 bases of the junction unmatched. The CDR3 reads CASGLAGPSYEQYF. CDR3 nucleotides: TGTGCCAGCGGACTAGCGGGACCCTCCTACGAGCAGTACTTC.

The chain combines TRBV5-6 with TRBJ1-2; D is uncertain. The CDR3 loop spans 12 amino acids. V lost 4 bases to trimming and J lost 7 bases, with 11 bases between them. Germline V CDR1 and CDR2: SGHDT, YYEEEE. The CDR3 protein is CASSRYGPGYTF. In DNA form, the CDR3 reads TGTGCCAGCAGCAGATACGGACCTGGCTACACCTTC.

CDR3 protein: CASSYGTITDTQYF. The DNA for the CDR3 is TGTGCCAGCAGTTACGGGACTATCACAGATACGCAGTATTTT. The V and J genes are TRBV6-6 and TRBJ2-3, with 7 bases identical to TRBD2. Germline values: CDR1 MNHNY, CDR2 SVGAGI (reference sequence). This CDR3 region has 14 residues. With 2 bases clipped from V and 2 bases from J, the junction kept 1 base outside the gene matches.

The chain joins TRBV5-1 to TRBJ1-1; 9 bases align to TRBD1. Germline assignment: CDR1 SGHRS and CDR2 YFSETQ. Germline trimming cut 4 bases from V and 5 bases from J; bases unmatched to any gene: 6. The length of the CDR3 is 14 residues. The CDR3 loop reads CASSLGTGKTEAFF. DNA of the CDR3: TGCGCCAGCAGCCTCGGGACAGGGAAAACTGAAGCTTTCTTT.

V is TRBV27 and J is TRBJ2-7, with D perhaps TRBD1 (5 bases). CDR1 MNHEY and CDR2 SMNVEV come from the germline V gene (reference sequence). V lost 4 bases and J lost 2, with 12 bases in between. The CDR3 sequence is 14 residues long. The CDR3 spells CASSSTGATYEQYF. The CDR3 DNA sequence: TGTGCCAGCAGTTCCACAGGTGCCACCTACGAGCAGTACTTC.

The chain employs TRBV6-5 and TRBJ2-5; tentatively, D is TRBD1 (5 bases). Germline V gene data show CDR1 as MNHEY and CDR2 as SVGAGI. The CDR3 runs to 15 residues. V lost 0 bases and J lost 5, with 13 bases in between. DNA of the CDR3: TGTGCCAGCAGTTACTCGGGGCCCCTAGGGGAGACCCAGTACTTC. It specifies CASSYSGPLGETQYF.